The clone carrying this T cell receptor beta chain appeared a few times. The target antigen is unknown. This sample was included in a study of T cell responses to AZD1222 COVID-19 vaccine. Whole-study results and caveats: Clonal diversity may have been underestimated in mostly white British donors. Spike as a whole was targeted by vaccine-associated CD4 TCRs, dominant at 160-218 and 743-854. In the spike-specific TCR repertoire, nearly half reportedly target unmutated variant regions.

Trimming took off 4 bases at V and 0 bases at J, with 10 bases between the two ends. The CDR3 sequence is 15 residues long. Germline CDR1 SGHTA, CDR2 FQGNSA. Method: immunoSEQ multiplex PCR; TCRdb's copy keeps in-frame clones and lacks some. Of 150,000 to 200,000 clones detected, around 90% appear once; the ten largest clones hold approximately 1.8%. The sequence was obtained from an adult in good health. The material sequenced was peripheral blood, taken on day 0 of AZD1222 vaccination. The genes are TRBV7-2 and TRBJ1-5, with D unresolved. CDR3 DNA: TGTGCCAGCAGCTCTAACACGTATAGCAATCAGCCCCAGCATTTT. The encoded protein is CASSSNTYSNQPQHF.